Sequencing of this TCR beta chain was carried out in a study of somatic mutations in cytotoxic T cells in rheumatoid arthritis. For the study at large: Patient blood was drawn as 30 ml EDTA; the draw came right after diagnosis and before any treatment. There were some V beta antibody-stained T-cell populations flow-sorted at nearly 100% purity, and these included V beta1+ cells sequenced for TCRB.

The data were produced by immunoSEQ multiplex PCR, yet TCRdb's version contains in-frame clones alone and is incomplete. The table includes roughly 18,000 clones, about 83% detected once. Findings of the study overall: Measured CD8+ T-cell clonality, a value compared between rheumatoid arthritis patients and age-matched healthy controls, did not differ significantly.

With regard to this clone: Its antigen is unknown.

CDR3 length equals 13 residues. Trimming shortened V by 3 bases and J by 10 bases, and 10 bases separated the two germline ends. CDR1 is LGHNA and CDR2 is YSLEER in the germline V gene. The specimen sequenced was CD8+ T cells sorted from blood. This TCR was recovered from a man aged 18 to 35 with rheumatoid arthritis. The rearrangement links TRBV4-3 to TRBJ1-6; possibly TRBD1 for D (6 bases). The CDR3 region is CASSQGAWSPLHF. CDR3 nucleotide sequence: TGCGCCAGCAGCCAGGGGGCTTGGTCACCCCTCCACTTT.